This entry concerns a single TCR beta chain. V was trimmed by 0 bases and J by 0 bases, leaving 9 bases between them. The CDR3 runs to 17 residues. Germline V gives CDR1 MNHEY, CDR2 SVGAGI. The data are from a study of CD8 T cells in ankylosing spondylitis. TCRdb called the 5' RACE reads again in MiXCR, with one record for every CDR3 protein. This sample has about 160,000 distinct CDR3 sequences; 9.5% to 10% occur once, and the top ten carry over 13%. The sequence derives from a female donor with ankylosing spondylitis or in good health (not recorded which). The J gene is TRBJ2-6, the V gene TRBV6-5; D not resolved. Sequencing used blood, either unsorted or a sorted T cell fraction (not recorded which). The CDR3 region is CASSYSAGYSGANVLTF. The CDR3 DNA sequence: TGTGCCAGCAGTTACTCGGCAGGCTACTCTGGGGCCAACGTCCTGACTTTC.